What follows are 20 T cell receptor beta chains derived from one specimen sequenced in a study of blood T cell repertoires in COVID-19. The method was immunoSEQ multiplex PCR; TCRdb's version includes in-frame clones alone and lacks a portion of them. This sample has approximately 350,000 clones; roughly nine tenths occur once, and the top ten carry around 1%. Sequences were obtained from PBMCs or T cells enriched from blood (not recorded which). These receptors all stem from a man aged 18 to 29 who had recovered from COVID-19.

This sequence joins TRBV27 and TRBJ1-6, with D hard to call. The CDR3 loop spans 15 amino acids. V lost 6 bases, J lost 7 bases, and 16 bases lay in between. CDR1 is MNHEY and CDR2 is SMNVEV in the germline V gene (reference sequence). The CDR3 is CASRPDFRGNSPLHF. The CDR3 DNA reads as TGTGCCAGCAGACCGGACTTTCGAGGGAATTCACCCCTCCACTTT.

The chain recombines TRBV7-2 with TRBJ2-1, with 14 bases that match TRBD2. Germline V gene data show CDR1 as SGHTA and CDR2 as FQGNSA. The CDR3 consists of 17 residues. Unmatched junction bases numbered 6, after V lost 2 bases and J lost 6 bases. In DNA, the CDR3 is TGTGCCAGCAGCTTACAACGCGGGACTAGCGGGAGCAATGAGCAGTTCTTC. Amino acids: CASSLQRGTSGSNEQFF. The full variable domain, its missing parts supplied by reference TRBV7-2 and TRBJ2-1, is GAGVSQSPSNKVTEKGKDVELRCDPISGHTALYWYRQSLGQGLEFLIYFQGNSAPDKSGLPSDRFSAERTGGSVSTLTIQRTQQEDSAVYLCASSLQRGTSGSNEQFFGPGTRLTVL.

V and J are TRBV6-5 and TRBJ1-2; possibly TRBD1 for D (5 bases). The CDR3 totals 16 residues. The ends were cut back, 0 bases at V and 4 bases at J, with 15 bases in the middle. CDR1 and CDR2 from the germline V gene are MNHEY and SVGAGI. CDR3 residues: CASSYSTRDHSYGYTF. For the CDR3, the DNA is TGTGCCAGCAGTTACTCGACCAGGGATCACTCCTATGGCTACACCTTC.

The rearrangement uses TRBV11-2 and TRBJ2-1; a weak D match, TRBD2 (6 bases). Between the trimmed V and J ends, which lost 4 bases and 8 bases, there was a span of 21 bases. Germline CDR1 SGHAT, CDR2 FQNNGV. This CDR3 has 16 residues. The CDR3 spells CASSWLPRGMKHEQFF. The CDR3 DNA reads TGTGCCAGCAGCTGGCTCCCCCGGGGGATGAAGCATGAGCAGTTCTTC. The variable domain in full, completed from reference TRBV11-2 and TRBJ2-1, reads EAGVAQSPRYKIIEKRQSVAFWCNPISGHATLYWYQQILGQGPKLLIQFQNNGVVDDSQLPKDRFSAERLKGVDSTLKIQPAKLEDSAVYLCASSWLPRGMKHEQFFGPGTRLTVL.

The V and J genes are TRBV5-4 and TRBJ2-7, with 11 bases that match TRBD1. The CDR3 has 18 amino acids. From germline, CDR1 is SGHNT and CDR2 YYREEE (reference sequence). The ends lost 4 bases at V and 4 bases at J; junction bases unmatched: 16. The CDR3 spells CASSRGGSTGTGGYEQYF. The DNA for the CDR3 is TGTGCCAGCAGCCGAGGAGGTTCGACCGGGACAGGGGGTTACGAGCAGTACTTC.

This clone came up a few times. This rearrangement joins TRBV19 to TRBJ1-5; TRBD1 matches at 7 bases. The CDR3 contains 14 residues. Germline V lookup: CDR1 LNHDA, CDR2 SQIVND (reference sequence). V lost 2 bases, J lost 2 bases, and 0 bases stayed unmatched. The CDR3 sequence is CASSITGGNQPQHF. The DNA for the CDR3 is TGTGCCAGTAGTATAACAGGGGGCAATCAGCCCCAGCATTTT.

The chain employs TRBV7-9 and TRBJ2-1; TRBD2 agrees at 7 bases. The CDR3 sequence is 16 residues long. Trimming took 5 bases from V and 5 from J; bases not matched to a gene: 12. The germline gives CDR1 SEHNR, CDR2 FQNEAQ (reference sequence). The CDR3 nucleotides are TGTGCCAGCAGCGACACCGGGACTACCAACAACAATGAGCAGTTCTTC. Residues: CASSDTGTTNNNEQFF.

Here the CDR3 DNA reads TGTGCCAGCAGCGCGACACAGGGGTTCAGCTCCTACAATGAGCAGTTCTTC. Protein sequence: CASSATQGFSSYNEQFF. This chain uses TRBV7-3 with TRBJ2-1; 7 nucleotides match TRBD1. Germline V CDR1 and CDR2: SGHTA, FQGTGA. The CDR3 is made up of 17 amino acids. V gave up 5 bases and J gave up 0 bases; unmatched junction bases: 10.

The chain joins TRBV28 to TRBJ1-1, with D tentatively TRBD1 (5 bases). This CDR3 has 14 residues. Per the germline V gene, CDR1 is MDHEN and CDR2 is SYDVKM. Deletions cut 6 bases from V and 5 bases from J, with 16 bases between. The CDR3 loop reads CASSPVRGWTEAFF. As DNA, the CDR3 is TGTGCCAGCAGCCCCGTTCGGGGGTGGACTGAAGCTTTCTTT. The variable domain in full, completed from reference TRBV28 and TRBJ1-1, reads DVKVTQSSRYLVKRTGEKVFLECVQDMDHENMFWYRQDPGLGLRLIYFSYDVKMKEKGDIPEGYSVSREKKERFSLILESASTNQTSMYLCASSPVRGWTEAFFGQGTRLTVV.

The genes are TRBV20-1 and TRBJ2-7, with 11 bases that match TRBD1. V trimming: 3 bases; J trimming: 1 base; junction bases outside the gene matches: 2. Germline CDR1 and CDR2: DFQATT and SNEGSKA (reference sequence). CDR3 length: 14 amino acids. The chain's CDR3 is CSASGQGASYEQYF. As DNA, the CDR3 is TGCAGTGCTAGTGGACAGGGGGCTTCCTACGAGCAGTACTTC.

The CDR3 DNA reads TGTGCCAGCAGCGTAGGGGACAGGAGCCCCTATGGCTACACCTTC. It is translated as CASSVGDRSPYGYTF. The chain recombines TRBV9 with TRBJ1-2; TRBD1 aligns across 8 bases. The V gene end was trimmed by 0 bases and the J gene end by 4 bases; junction bases not matched to a gene: 5. Germline V gene sequence: CDR1 SGDLS, CDR2 YYNGEE. This CDR3 is built from 15 residues.

The chain combines TRBV5-6 with TRBJ1-4; D not resolved. Germline CDR1 and CDR2: SGHDT and YYEEEE. The CDR3 runs 13 residues. Between the trimmed V and J ends, which lost 4 bases and 10 bases, there was a span of 14 bases. In DNA form, the CDR3 reads TGTGCCAGCAGCCCTGTATCTAACGGAAAACTGTTTTTT. It codes for CASSPVSNGKLFF.

The rearrangement links TRBV29-1 to TRBJ2-3; D unclear. V lost 5 bases and J lost 5, with 5 bases in between. The germline gives CDR1 SQVTM, CDR2 ANQGSEA. The CDR3 extends over 10 amino acids. The CDR3 DNA reads as TGCAGCGTTTTGCGAGATACGCAGTATTTT. Protein sequence: CSVLRDTQYF.

J is TRBJ2-1 and V is TRBV12-5; 13 bases are shared with TRBD2. Germline trimming cut 3 bases from V and 8 bases from J; bases unmatched to any gene: 7. Germline CDR1 LGHNT, CDR2 FRNRAP. This CDR3 comprises 16 residues. CDR3 sequence (DNA): TGTGCTAGTGGTTTCTTACTAGCGGGAGGGGCCCATGAGCAGTTCTTC. Translated: CASGFLLAGGAHEQFF.

V and J are TRBV24-1 and TRBJ2-5; no clear D. The CDR3 runs 12 residues. Between the trimmed V and J ends, which lost 2 bases and 10 bases, there was a span of 10 bases. Germline values: CDR1 KGHDR, CDR2 SFDVKD. The CDR3 region has the DNA TGTGCCACCAGTGATTCCTATTCAATCCAGTACTTC. Protein product: CATSDSYSIQYF.

This clone is a singleton in its sample. This sequence joins TRBV21-1 and TRBJ2-2; the table's D call, TRBD2, was not checked against the DNA. TRBV21-1 is described as a pseudogene. The CDR3 runs to 16 residues. CDR3 loop: CASSKACGTPSGELFF. The CDR3 nucleotides read TGTGCCAGCAGCAAAGCATGTGGGACTCCCAGCGGGGAGCTGTTTTTT.

The chain has TRBV28 and TRBJ1-4; possible D gene TRBD1, 6 bases. Trimming stripped 2 bases from V and 4 bases from J, with 11 bases between. Germline V CDR1 and CDR2: MDHEN, SYDVKM. CDR3 length: 15 residues. The CDR3 nucleotides are TGTGCCAGCAGTTTAAACACAGGGATTAATGAAAAACTGTTTTTT. It translates to CASSLNTGINEKLFF.

This clone appeared a single time. For the CDR3, the DNA is TGTGCCAGCAGTTGGACAGGGTTAGGGGTTCAGCCCCAGCATTTT. Translated, it gives CASSWTGLGVQPQHF. The chain employs TRBV28 and TRBJ1-5, with 8 bases that match TRBD1. Germline values: CDR1 MDHEN, CDR2 SYDVKM. V lost 4 bases to trimming and J lost 6 bases; unmatched junction nucleotides: 8. The CDR3 is 15 amino acids. Complete variable domain (other parts from reference TRBV28 and TRBJ1-5): DVKVTQSSRYLVKRTGEKVFLECVQDMDHENMFWYRQDPGLGLRLIYFSYDVKMKEKGDIPEGYSVSREKKERFSLILESASTNQTSMYLCASSWTGLGVQPQHFGDGTRLSIL.

The chain has TRBV4-2 and TRBJ2-1; 7 nucleotides match TRBD2. Losses at the gene ends were 5 bases for V and 9 bases for J; bases not matched to a gene: 13. This CDR3 is 15 amino acids long. Germline CDR1 LGHNA, CDR2 YNFKEQ. The DNA for the CDR3 is TGTGCCAGCAGCTCGGCGGGAGTACCCGCGGTTGAGCAGTTCTTC. Protein product: CASSSAGVPAVEQFF.

V gene TRBV21-1 combines with J gene TRBJ2-7; no DNA check was done on the table's D call, TRBD2. TRBV21-1 is shown as a pseudogene. The CDR3 is 14 residues long. The CDR3 sequence: CASSKGTRLYEQYF. DNA for the CDR3: TGTGCCAGCAGCAAAGGCACGAGGTTGTACGAGCAGTACTTC.